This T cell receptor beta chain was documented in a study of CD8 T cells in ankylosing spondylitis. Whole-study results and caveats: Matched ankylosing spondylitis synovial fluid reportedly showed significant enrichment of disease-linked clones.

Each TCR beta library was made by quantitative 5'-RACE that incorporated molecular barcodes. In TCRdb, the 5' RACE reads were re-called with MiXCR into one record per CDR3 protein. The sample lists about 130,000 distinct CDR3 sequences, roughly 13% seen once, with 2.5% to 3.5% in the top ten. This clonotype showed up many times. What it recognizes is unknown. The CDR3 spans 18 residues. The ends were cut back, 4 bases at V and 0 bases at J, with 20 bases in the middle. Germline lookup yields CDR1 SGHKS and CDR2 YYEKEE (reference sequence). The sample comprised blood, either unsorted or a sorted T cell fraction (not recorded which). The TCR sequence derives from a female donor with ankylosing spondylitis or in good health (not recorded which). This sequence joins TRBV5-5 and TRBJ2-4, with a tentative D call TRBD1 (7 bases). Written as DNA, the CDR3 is TGTGCCAGCAGCGGGCGGGACAGAGTAACTCTAGCCAAAAACATTCAGTACTTC. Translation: CASSGRDRVTLAKNIQYF.